The clone carrying this T cell receptor beta chain has only a few counts. These data originate in a study of metastatic and nonmetastatic thyroid tumors. All patients were untreated before thyroid surgery. Using MiXCR, TCRdb reanalyzed the PCR reads. The table lists over 15,000 clones, less than 4% of them singletons, with more than 20% in the top ten. The CDR3 length is 15 residues. Trimming removed 5 bases from V and 1 base from J; junction bases left unmatched: 3. CDR1 and CDR2 from the germline V gene are MNHEY and SVGEGT. This clonotype was obtained from a female donor with papillary thyroid cancer or a benign thyroid nodule (not recorded which). Some clones in this sample may be carry-over from other donors' samples. The sequencing sample was made of tumor tissue. The J gene is TRBJ1-5, the V gene TRBV6-2 or TRBV6-3; TRBD1 matches 9 bases. CDR3 nucleotides: TGTGCCAGCAGTACCGGGACAGGGAGCAATCAGCCCCAGCATTTT. It translates to CASSTGTGSNQPQHF.